The 24 T cell receptor beta chains in this list originate from one sample, sequenced in a study of blood T cell repertoires in COVID-19. Assay used: immunoSEQ multiplex PCR; TCRdb lists only in-frame clones, some missing. This sample has around 200,000 clones, with approximately 86% found just once. The source material was peripheral blood. The origin of the receptors is a man between 40 and 49 years old with acute or convalescent COVID-19.

V is TRBV30 and J is TRBJ2-2, with TRBD1 as a possible D gene (6 bases). Trimming took 0 bases from V and 7 from J, leaving 12 bases between them. This CDR3 is built from 14 residues. Germline CDR1 reads GTSNPN; CDR2 reads SVGIG (reference sequence). CDR3 residues: CAWSVGTMNGELFF. The CDR3 DNA reads as TGTGCCTGGAGTGTAGGGACAATGAACGGGGAGCTGTTTTTT.

This chain connects TRBV4-3 to TRBJ1-1; D possibly corresponds to TRBD1 (6 bases). From germline, CDR1 is LGHNA and CDR2 YSLEER. The CDR3 spans 18 residues. Trimming cost V 0 bases and J 0 bases, with 17 bases left between them. The DNA for the CDR3 is TGCGCCAGCAGCCAAGATCGGAGACAGGAGAACTTGAACACTGAAGCTTTCTTT. This gives the protein CASSQDRRQENLNTEAFF.

The gene calls are TRBV7-3 and TRBJ2-2; D perhaps matches TRBD1 (6 bases). V gave up 4 bases and J gave up 4 bases, with 10 bases separating them. The CDR3 length is 14 residues. Per the germline V gene, CDR1 is SGHTA and CDR2 is FQGTGA. The CDR3 DNA sequence: TGTGCCAGCAGCTCCCTAGGGGGCACCGGGGAGCTGTTTTTT. This translates into CASSSLGGTGELFF.

The rearrangement joins TRBV4-1 to TRBJ2-7, with D perhaps TRBD1 (5 bases). Trimming stripped 1 base from V and 2 bases from J, with 12 bases between. This CDR3 comprises 15 residues. Looked up from germline, CDR1 is MGHRA and CDR2 is YSYEKL. The CDR3 spells CASSQGGPGPYEQYF. CDR3 coding DNA: TGCGCCAGCAGCCAAGGGGGCCCAGGTCCCTACGAGCAGTACTTC.

The V call is TRBV29-1, the J call TRBJ2-7; 8 bases align to TRBD1. Germline CDR1 reads SQVTM; CDR2 reads ANQGSEA. CDR3 length: 14 amino acids. V lost 0 bases and J lost 7; bases outside the gene matches: 8. CDR3 coding DNA: TGCAGCGTTGAAGATCGGGACAGGTTTGCTGAGCAGTACTTC. Its translation is CSVEDRDRFAEQYF.

This chain links TRBV24-1 with TRBJ2-1, with 7 bases identical to TRBD1. Germline V gives CDR1 KGHDR, CDR2 SFDVKD. The CDR3 has 16 amino acids. The V segment lost 2 bases and the J segment 4 bases; nucleotides outside the gene matches: 7. The CDR3 nucleotides are TGTGCCACCAGTGATTCGACAGGGTGGGGATACAATGAGCAGTTCTTC. As protein: CATSDSTGWGYNEQFF.

CDR3 loop: CASSLGLAGNNEQFF. The CDR3 coding sequence is TGTGCCAGCAGCTTAGGACTAGCAGGAAACAATGAGCAGTTCTTC. This rearrangement joins TRBV7-6 to TRBJ2-1; 7 nucleotides agree with TRBD2. Trimming took 1 base from V and 5 from J; bases not matched to a gene: 5. CDR1 is SGHVS and CDR2 is FNYEAQ in the germline V gene. CDR3 length: 15 amino acids.

V usage is TRBV30 and J usage is TRBJ1-2; TRBD1 matches at 8 bases. The CDR3 consists of 14 residues. Germline lookup yields CDR1 GTSNPN and CDR2 SVGIG (reference sequence). J lost 5 bases, V lost 2 bases, and 7 bases had no gene match. The DNA for the CDR3 is TGTGCCTGGAGTTTGGGCAGGGGGCATTATGGCTACACCTTC. This codes for CAWSLGRGHYGYTF.

This chain joins TRBV7-3 and TRBJ2-1, with D uncertain. Per germline, CDR1 SGHTA and CDR2 FQGTGA. This CDR3 comprises 13 residues. Trimming cost V 8 bases and J 3 bases, with 11 bases left between them. The CDR3 spells CASAHNHYNEQFF. CDR3 bases: TGTGCCAGCGCCCACAACCACTACAATGAGCAGTTCTTC.

This chain connects TRBV5-1 to TRBJ1-2; D is perhaps TRBD1 (6 bases). V was shortened by 3 bases and J by 5 bases, with 11 bases between the two germline ends. CDR3 length equals 13 residues. CDR1 and CDR2 (germline): SGHRS, YFSETQ. In nucleotides, the CDR3 is TGCGCCAGCAGCTCACTCCAGGGGTATGGCTACACCTTC. As protein: CASSSLQGYGYTF.

This chain connects TRBV28 to TRBJ2-7, with a possible D match to TRBD1 (5 bases). The CDR3 runs 14 residues. The germline CDR1 and CDR2 sequences are MDHEN and SYDVKM. V dropped 1 base and J dropped 2 bases, with 9 bases sitting between them. CDR3 nucleotide sequence: TGTGCCAGCAGTTTATCCCCGACAGCCTACGAGCAGTACTTC. Protein sequence: CASSLSPTAYEQYF.

V gene TRBV24-1 combines with J gene TRBJ2-3, with 7 bases fitting TRBD1. There are 16 residues in the CDR3. V trimming: 5 bases; J trimming: 3 bases; junction bases outside the gene matches: 10. CDR1 is KGHDR and CDR2 is SFDVKD in the germline V gene. CDR3 loop: CATSVPTGAGTDTQYF. CDR3 coding DNA: TGTGCCACCAGTGTTCCAACAGGGGCCGGGACAGATACGCAGTATTTT.

This chain links TRBV6-6 with TRBJ1-2; 10 bases match TRBD1. The germline gives CDR1 MNHNY, CDR2 SVGAGI (reference sequence). The CDR3 length is 13 residues. The ends lost 2 bases at V and 8 bases at J; junction bases unmatched: 2. As DNA, the CDR3 is TGTGCCAGCAGTTACGGACAGGGGGGAGGCTACACCTTC. Translation gives CASSYGQGGGYTF.

V usage is TRBV10-3 and J usage is TRBJ1-1; 12 nucleotides agree with TRBD1. The CDR3 is made up of 14 amino acids. V lost 11 bases to trimming and J lost 8 bases; unmatched junction nucleotides: 12. Germline V gene sequence: CDR1 ENHRY, CDR2 SYGVKD. The CDR3 DNA reads TGTGCCCCTATACCGGGACAGGGGGCAAAGGAAGCTTTCTTT. It yields the protein CAPIPGQGAKEAFF.

V usage is TRBV18 and J usage is TRBJ1-4; 9 bases agree with TRBD1. From germline, CDR1 is KGHSH and CDR2 LQKENI. V lost 3 bases to trimming and J lost 7 bases; unmatched junction nucleotides: 3. This CDR3 is built from 14 residues. CDR3 sequence: CASSPDRGGEKLFF. Here the CDR3 DNA reads TGTGCCAGCTCACCGGACAGGGGTGGTGAAAAACTGTTTTTT.

This chain links TRBV6-2 or TRBV6-3 with TRBJ1-2, with D maybe TRBD1 (6 bases). The CDR3 consists of 14 residues. The V and J ends lost 4 bases and 5 bases respectively, with 14 bases between them. Germline V lookup: CDR1 MNHEY, CDR2 SVGEGT. CDR3 amino acids: CASSFQGFSYGYTF. DNA for the CDR3: TGTGCCAGCAGTTTTCAGGGGTTCTCTTATGGCTACACCTTC.

J is TRBJ1-3 and V is TRBV9; D is unresolved. CDR3 size: 14 residues. Per the germline V gene, CDR1 is SGDLS and CDR2 is YYNGEE. The V gene lost 0 bases and the J gene lost 7 bases, with 11 bases spanning the gap. CDR3 sequence (DNA): TGTGCCAGCAGCGTAGAGTGGGGAGGGAACACCATATATTTT. Translation: CASSVEWGGNTIYF.

The chain couples TRBV10-1 to TRBJ2-5, with TRBD1 as a possible D gene (5 bases). V gave up 0 bases and J gave up 4 bases, with 15 bases separating them. Germline V gives CDR1 WNHNN, CDR2 SYGVQD (reference sequence). The CDR3 has 16 amino acids. The chain's CDR3 is CASSESKGVAVETQYF. CDR3 sequence (DNA): TGCGCCAGCAGTGAGTCGAAAGGGGTAGCAGTAGAGACCCAGTACTTC.

This clone was seen once. This rearrangement joins TRBV4-2 to TRBJ1-2; tentative D call: TRBD1 (6 bases). The CDR3 loop spans 17 amino acids. With 7 bases removed from V and 8 bases from J, the gap between germline ends came to 29 bases. From germline, CDR1 is LGHNA and CDR2 YNFKEQ. The CDR3 bases are TGTGCCAGCAACCGACAGGTTCTTGAGACTGAGGAGAGGGGCTACACCTTC. Residues: CASNRQVLETEERGYTF.

The V call is TRBV6-5, the J call TRBJ1-5, with D unclear. Germline CDR1 and CDR2: MNHEY and SVGAGI. V lost 6 bases, J lost 4 bases, and 10 bases lay in between. The CDR3 sequence is 13 residues long. The CDR3 protein is CASRYAGNQPQHF. The DNA for the CDR3 is TGTGCCAGCAGGTACGCGGGGAATCAGCCCCAGCATTTT.

The table lists this clone with a few counts. The chain is built from TRBV10-3 and TRBJ1-5; perhaps TRBD1 as D (5 bases). Per the germline V gene, CDR1 is ENHRY and CDR2 is SYGVKD. V was cut by 2 bases and J by 5 bases, with 13 bases left in between. CDR3 length equals 15 residues. CDR3 coding DNA: TGTGCCATCAGTGAGCGGGCAGGGCTTGATCAGCCCCAGCATTTT. Its translation: CAISERAGLDQPQHF.

The chain uses TRBV24-1 and TRBJ2-7; D uncertain. Germline V gene sequence: CDR1 KGHDR, CDR2 SFDVKD. The CDR3 runs 12 residues. V was pared by 6 bases and J by 1 base, with 6 bases between. CDR3 sequence: CATSSGSYEQYF. CDR3 in DNA: TGTGCCACCAGTTCCGGTTCCTACGAGCAGTACTTC.

This chain links TRBV21-1 with TRBJ1-4. TRBV21-1 represents a pseudogene. CDR3 length equals 15 residues. The CDR3 loop reads CASSNRRGPDEKLFF. In DNA form, the CDR3 reads TGTGCCAGCAGTAATCGTCGGGGTCCGGATGAAAAACTGTTTTTT.

The rearrangement uses TRBV3-1 (or the pseudogene TRBV3-2) and TRBJ2-5; tentative D call: TRBD1 (6 bases). CDR3 length: 12 residues. The V gene lost 5 bases and the J gene lost 10 bases, with 14 bases spanning the gap. The germline V gene has CDR1 LGHDT and CDR2 YNNKEL (reference sequence). The CDR3 nucleotides are TGTGCCAGCAGCGAGAACAGGGCGGGCCAGTACTTC. Encoded protein: CASSENRAGQYF.